This T cell receptor (beta chain) was captured by sequencing in a study of memory CD4+ T cells and cytomegalovirus serostatus (dated by TCRdb to between 2019 and 2020). Turning to the overall study: A total of some 33 healthy Belgian adults, of whom 9 were CMV seropositive and about 24 were CMV seronegative, were included in the cohort. CD4+ memory TCRbeta repertoires of a Belgian cohort with known cytomegalovirus serostatus were sequenced in order to replicate a published TCR-based CMV serostatus classifier. The research as a whole found: Only CD4+CD45RO+ memory cells were sequenced, in contrast to the original study, in which naive and memory CD4+ and CD8+ populations were covered. Of fewer than 200 previously reported CMV-associated TCRbeta sequences, 67 appeared in the CD4+ memory repertoires, each in one to five individuals. The results were read as suggesting that the CMV-associated TCR signature is, for the most part, present in the CD4+ memory repertoire. On the Belgian cohort, the classifier built on the original framework reached a median bootstrapped AUC of roughly 0.96, with a 95% CI of 0.76-1.00. For CMV serostatus prediction, a median bootstrapped AUC of approximately 0.95 was reached with the original framework, and a median bootstrapped AUC of about 0.91 was reached with a US-trained random forest.

Genomic DNA was extracted from sorted cells with the Quick-DNA Microprep Kit. Amplification of TCRbeta DNA was done with the immunoSEQ hsTCRbeta kit, following the protocol from the manufacturer. TCRbeta libraries were sequenced on an Illumina MiSeq instrument. In the original analysis: Once out-of-frame sequences had been removed, 2,204,828 distinct TCRbeta sequences were left, which works out to an average of approximately 70,000 per individual. Each individual was scored according to the count of 150 to 200 previously reported CMV-associated TCRbeta sequences and the total productive distinct TCRbeta count. A beta-binomial model was reimplemented in Python, and scikit-learn random forests with default parameters were trained on US cohort data. Classifier performance on the Belgian cohort was summarized as median AUC with percentile confidence intervals over 10,000 bootstrap iterations. This immuneACCESS table, as held by TCRdb, lists in-frame sequences with V and J called but not all clones. Of the missing ones, under half trace to an unresolved V gene in checked studies; the others have no known cause. Clonal size and the V and J genes are those of that table, whereas D and trimming came from the DNA. The table for this sample lists some 60,000 clones; about 68% of them were counted only once. Jointly, the top ten make up 2.6% of the sample.

A FACSAria II was used to sort memory CD4+ T cells, defined as single viable CD3+CD4+CD8-CD45RO+ cells. To determine CMV serostatus, a Roche Elecsys assay was used that detects serum IgG against CMV pp150, pp28, p38 and p52. After thawing, total CD4+ T cells were enriched by positive selection with CD4 magnetic microbeads. The samples came from a separate study whose specific focus was interrogating the CD4+ T cell memory repertoire. Peripheral blood mononuclear cells were isolated and cryopreserved according to standard operating procedures, and serum was stored at -80 degrees C. The staining used CD3-PerCP (BW264/56), CD4-APC (RPA-T4), CD45RO-PE (UCHT1) and CD8-Pacific Orange (3B5) antibodies, and Sytox blue was used to exclude non-viable cells. V drops 4 bases and J drops 6 bases, leaving 13 bases in between. Reading the germline V gene gives CDR1 SGDLS and CDR2 YYNGEE. The cysteine opens and the phenylalanine closes a CDR3 of 13 amino acids. The DNA shown is the 39-base CDR3, in frame from base 1.

This clone was observed a single time. Which antigen it targets is not known. Per-nucleotide qualities are absent, and no much larger clonotype sits a single base away. The sequenced sample was memory CD4+ T cells from blood. In this chain, TRBV9 is recombined with TRBJ1-1; the D gene is unclear. The clonotype originates from an adult in good health and CMV-seropositive. The nucleotide sequence is TGTGCCAGCAGCCGAGGGTTTTCTTCTGAAGCTTTCTTT. It specifies CASSRGFSSEAFF.